The 26 T cell receptor beta chains listed next were all sequenced from one sample in a study of cytomegalovirus exposure and HLA in healthy donors. The PCR contained 60 Vbeta and 13 Jbeta primers. The table came from immunoSEQ multiplex PCR; TCRdb's copy has only in-frame clones and leaves some out. The sample has 210,000 or so clones; more than 85% are singletons. The sample comprised PBMCs. The receptors shown here come from a woman aged 18-29 years in good health and CMV-seronegative.

V gene TRBV6-5 combines with J gene TRBJ1-5; 7 positions agree with TRBD1. The CDR3 runs to 13 residues. V was clipped by 8 bases and J by 4 bases; unmatched bases: 5. The germline V gene has CDR1 MNHEY and CDR2 SVGAGI. Here the CDR3 DNA reads TGTGCCAGCCGATTACAGGGGAATCAGCCCCAGCATTTT. It yields the protein CASRLQGNQPQHF.

This chain joins TRBV29-1 and TRBJ2-3; perhaps TRBD1 as D (6 bases). Germline assignment: CDR1 SQVTM and CDR2 ANQGSEA. V was cut by 6 bases and J by 5 bases, with 21 bases left in between. The CDR3 contains 15 residues. The CDR3 here is CSVLGAIASQDTQYF. CDR3 DNA sequence: TGCAGCGTATTGGGGGCCATAGCTTCACAAGATACGCAGTATTTT.

V gene TRBV30 combines with J gene TRBJ1-3; possibly TRBD1 for D (6 bases). Germline CDR1 GTSNPN, CDR2 SVGIG (reference sequence). This CDR3 is 15 amino acids long. Trimming removed 2 bases at V and 6 bases at J, with 17 bases between. The CDR3 DNA reads TGTGCCTGGAGTTCTGGACAGACACTGGAAAACACCATATATTTT. This gives the protein CAWSSGQTLENTIYF.

Note on this clone: The sample has other DNA sequences that encode this CDR3 too. The V gene is TRBV5-6, the J gene TRBJ2-7; 7 bases are shared with TRBD1. CDR1 is SGHDT, CDR2 YYEEEE, per germline. CDR3 length: 13 residues. Trimming removed 4 bases from V and 2 bases from J; junction bases left unmatched: 3. The CDR3 loop is CASSPTGTYEQYF. For the CDR3, the DNA is TGTGCCAGCAGCCCGACAGGGACCTACGAGCAGTACTTC.

This clone was seen once. The gene calls are TRBV5-1 and TRBJ2-1; D gene ambiguous. In germline, CDR1 is SGHRS, CDR2 YFSETQ. The CDR3 is 15 residues long. Trimming removed 1 base from V and 1 base from J, with 9 bases in between. CDR3 sequence reads: CASSLQHGSYNEQFF. The CDR3 DNA follows: TGCGCCAGCAGCTTGCAACATGGTTCCTACAATGAGCAGTTCTTC. Full variable domain (remainder filled in from reference TRBV5-1 and TRBJ2-1): KAGVTQTPRYLIKTRGQQVTLSCSPISGHRSVSWYQQTPGQGLQFLFEYFSETQRNKGNFPGRFSGRQFSNSRSEMNVSTLELGDSALYLCASSLQHGSYNEQFFGPGTRLTVL.

This clone was seen once. The rearrangement links TRBV6-1 to TRBJ2-5; 11 bases agree with TRBD2. CDR3 size: 14 residues. J gave up 5 bases and V 8 bases, and 7 bases lay outside the gene matches. CDR1 is MNHNS, CDR2 SASEGT, per germline. For the CDR3, the DNA is TGTGCCAGCGGTGGACTAGCGGGTGGGGAGACCCAGTACTTC. The encoded protein is CASGGLAGGETQYF.

This chain links TRBV2 with TRBJ2-1, with 9 bases aligning to TRBD2. This CDR3 has 16 amino acids. Germline CDR1 reads SNHLY; CDR2 reads FYNNEI. V trimming: 5 bases; J trimming: 9 bases; junction bases outside the gene matches: 14. CDR3 sequence: CASSPEGGGGAVEQFF. CDR3 DNA sequence: TGTGCCAGCAGTCCAGAAGGTGGCGGGGGGGCCGTTGAGCAGTTCTTC.

The chain carries TRBV20-1 and TRBJ1-2, with D possibly being TRBD1 (6 bases). Trimming stripped 7 bases from V and 8 bases from J, with 14 bases between. Per the germline V gene, CDR1 is DFQATT and CDR2 is SNEGSKA (reference sequence). The CDR3 sequence is 11 residues long. The CDR3 DNA reads as TGCAGTGTTCATACAGGGAGCGGCTACACCTTC. Amino acids: CSVHTGSGYTF.

This chain connects TRBV19 to TRBJ1-5, with 9 positions matching TRBD1. There are 15 residues in the CDR3. The germline gives CDR1 LNHDA, CDR2 SQIVND (reference sequence). The ends lost 4 bases at V and 2 bases at J; junction bases unmatched: 3. The DNA for the CDR3 is TGTGCCAGTAGTACGAGACAGGGGGGCAATCAGCCCCAGCATTTT. Translation: CASSTRQGGNQPQHF.

A single count supports this clone. The V call is TRBV13, the J call TRBJ2-1; no firm D call. CDR3 size: 12 residues. Between the trimmed V and J ends, which lost 5 bases and 4 bases, there was a span of 6 bases. CDR1 and CDR2 from the germline V gene are PRHDT and FYEKMQ (reference sequence). DNA for the CDR3: TGTGCCAGCAGCCACAGTTACAATGAGCAGTTCTTC. This codes for CASSHSYNEQFF. Full variable domain (missing parts from reference TRBV13 and TRBJ2-1): AAGVIQSPRHLIKEKRETATLKCYPIPRHDTVYWYQQGPGQDPQFLISFYEKMQSDKGSIPDRFSAQQFSDYHSELNMSSLELGDSALYFCASSHSYNEQFFGPGTRLTVL.

This chain joins TRBV2 and TRBJ2-7, with 8 bases that match TRBD2. Trimming at V came to 3 bases and at J to 7 bases, leaving 17 bases not matched to a gene. Germline CDR1 reads SNHLY; CDR2 reads FYNNEI. The CDR3 length is 17 residues. The CDR3 reads CASSDRSFWLAGEEQYF. CDR3 bases: TGTGCCAGCAGTGATCGTTCCTTTTGGCTAGCGGGTGAAGAGCAGTACTTC.

CDR3 DNA sequence: TGTGCCAGCAGCTCCCTCACGGGGAGATACGAGCAGTACTTC. Its protein is CASSSLTGRYEQYF. V and J are TRBV7-6 and TRBJ2-7; a weak D match, TRBD2 (5 bases). In germline, CDR1 is SGHVS, CDR2 FNYEAQ. CDR3 length: 14 residues. Trimming pared 4 bases from V and 4 bases from J, leaving 14 bases between.

Only a few counts were recorded for this clone. Distinct nucleotide sequences in the sample also encode this CDR3. V gene TRBV19 combines with J gene TRBJ1-1; a weak D match, TRBD1 (5 bases). CDR3 size: 13 residues. Looked up from germline, CDR1 is LNHDA and CDR2 is SQIVND (reference sequence). Trimming shortened V by 3 bases and J by 5 bases, and 10 bases separated the two germline ends. The CDR3 here is CASSIGGGTEAFF. The CDR3 DNA reads TGTGCCAGTAGTATTGGTGGGGGGACTGAAGCTTTCTTT.

The chain has TRBV7-9 and TRBJ1-2; maybe TRBD1 (5 bases). V was cut by 1 base and J by 1 base, with 10 bases left in between. The CDR3 length is 15 residues. CDR1 is SEHNR and CDR2 is FQNEAQ in the germline V gene (reference sequence). CDR3 nucleotide sequence: TGTGCCAGCAGCTTAGGCGGGGGGAATAACTATGGCTACACCTTC. It yields the protein CASSLGGGNNYGYTF.

The CDR3 coding sequence is TGTGCCAGCAGTCCACAACTAGCGGGGGGTGGCGAGCAGTACTTC. This translates into CASSPQLAGGGEQYF. The chain has TRBV28 and TRBJ2-7, with TRBD2 matching 12 bases. The CDR3 is 15 amino acids. J gave up 6 bases and V 5 bases, and 8 bases lay outside the gene matches. Germline loops: CDR1 MDHEN, CDR2 SYDVKM.

The CDR3 DNA is TGCAGCGTTGAAGGCGGGAACACTGAAGCTTTCTTT. Amino acids: CSVEGGNTEAFF. The rearrangement joins TRBV29-1 to TRBJ1-1; D unresolved. The CDR3 is 12 amino acids. Trimming pared 1 base from V and 1 base from J, leaving 4 bases between. Germline V gene data show CDR1 as SQVTM and CDR2 as ANQGSEA. Supplemented by reference TRBV29-1 and TRBJ1-1, the full variable domain reads SAVISQKPSRDICQRGTSLTIQCQVDSQVTMMFWYRQQPGQSLTLIATANQGSEATYESGFVIDKFPISRPNLTFSTLTVSNMSPEDSSIYLCSVEGGNTEAFFGQGTRLTVV.

V is TRBV19 and J is TRBJ2-2; D is unresolved. CDR3 length: 15 residues. CDR1 is LNHDA, CDR2 SQIVND, per germline (reference sequence). Between the trimmed V and J ends, which lost 4 bases and 1 base, there was a span of 10 bases. CDR3 DNA: TGTGCCAGTAGTAGCGGCAGTTTGAACACCGGGGAGCTGTTTTTT. It is translated as CASSSGSLNTGELFF.

The V and J genes are TRBV2 and TRBJ2-5; a possible D gene is TRBD1 (6 bases). The CDR3 length is 16 residues. Trimming pared 5 bases from V and 5 bases from J, leaving 21 bases between. Germline values: CDR1 SNHLY, CDR2 FYNNEI. The chain's CDR3 is CASSLQGPQIGETQYF. CDR3 bases: TGTGCCAGCAGTCTCCAGGGGCCCCAAATCGGCGAGACCCAGTACTTC.

The gene calls are TRBV30 and TRBJ1-1; D uncertain. CDR3 length: 13 amino acids. The V end was cut by 0 bases, the J end by 4 bases, with 9 bases between. CDR1 and CDR2 from the germline V gene are GTSNPN and SVGIG (reference sequence). The CDR3, as DNA: TGTGCCTGGAGTGTAGCATCTAGCACTGAAGCTTTCTTT. Its translation: CAWSVASSTEAFF.

The CDR3 DNA follows: TGTGCCAGCAGCTTGGTCTTAGCGGATGAGCAGTTCTTC. It yields the protein CASSLVLADEQFF. The gene calls are TRBV5-4 and TRBJ2-1, with D possibly being TRBD2 (6 bases). The V end lost 0 bases, the J end lost 8 bases, and 9 bases lay between the germline ends. This CDR3 contains 13 residues. CDR1 and CDR2 (germline): SGHNT, YYREEE (reference sequence). The complete variable domain, with remaining parts taken from reference TRBV5-4 and TRBJ2-1, reads ETGVTQSPTHLIKTRGQQVTLRCSSQSGHNTVSWYQQALGQGPQFIFQYYREEENGRGNFPPRFSGLQFPNYSSELNVNALELDDSALYLCASSLVLADEQFFGPGTRLTVL.

J is TRBJ2-2 and V is TRBV7-2; D unresolved. This CDR3 spans 13 amino acids. Germline-derived CDR1 and CDR2 are SGHTA and FQGNSA. The V end was cut by 5 bases, the J end by 5 bases, with 9 bases between. The chain's CDR3 is CASSPLRTGELFF. The CDR3 bases are TGTGCCAGCAGCCCCCTACGGACCGGGGAGCTGTTTTTT. The whole variable domain, remainder taken from reference TRBV7-2 and TRBJ2-2, is GAGVSQSPSNKVTEKGKDVELRCDPISGHTALYWYRQSLGQGLEFLIYFQGNSAPDKSGLPSDRFSAERTGGSVSTLTIQRTQQEDSAVYLCASSPLRTGELFFGEGSRLTVL.

V usage is TRBV7-2 and J usage is TRBJ2-1; TRBD2 agrees at 12 bases. The CDR3 sequence is 17 residues long. The V segment lost 1 base and the J segment 6 bases; nucleotides outside the gene matches: 7. CDR1 is SGHTA, CDR2 FQGNSA, per germline. The CDR3 loop reads CASSLGRASGRVNEQFF. The CDR3 DNA reads TGTGCCAGCAGCTTAGGTCGGGCTAGCGGGAGGGTCAATGAGCAGTTCTTC.

The chain has TRBV7-2 and TRBJ2-6, with D perhaps matching TRBD2 (6 bases). CDR3 length equals 15 residues. Germline lookup yields CDR1 SGHTA and CDR2 FQGNSA. V was cut by 3 bases and J by 2 bases, with 8 bases left in between. The DNA for the CDR3 is TGTGCCAGCAGCTTGGAGGGGCCTGGGGCCAACGTCCTGACTTTC. Its protein is CASSLEGPGANVLTF.

The chain carries TRBV27 and TRBJ2-2; TRBD2 matches at 8 bases. V shed 6 bases and J 0 bases; nucleotides not matched to a gene: 9. The length of the CDR3 is 17 residues. Germline V gene data show CDR1 as MNHEY and CDR2 as SMNVEV (reference sequence). This CDR3 is CASRAVLAGPNTGELFF. The DNA for the CDR3 is TGTGCCAGCAGAGCAGTCTTAGCGGGACCGAACACCGGGGAGCTGTTTTTT.

The table lists this clone with a count of one. CDR3 nucleotide sequence: TGCGCCAGCAGCCACGCACAGCAAATAGGTGAAAAACTGTTTTTT. Encoded protein: CASSHAQQIGEKLFF. This chain uses TRBV4-1 with TRBJ1-4; the D is unclear. Trimming shortened V by 3 bases and J by 7 bases, and 15 bases separated the two germline ends. Per germline, CDR1 MGHRA and CDR2 YSYEKL. CDR3 length: 15 amino acids.

The V and J genes are TRBV18 and TRBJ2-7; perhaps TRBD1 as D (6 bases). The CDR3 has 14 residues. Trimming removed 4 bases from V and 0 bases from J, with 10 bases in between. Germline V lookup: CDR1 KGHSH, CDR2 LQKENI. The CDR3 bases are TGTGCCAGCTCACGACGGACAGACTCCTACGAGCAGTACTTC. It yields the protein CASSRRTDSYEQYF.